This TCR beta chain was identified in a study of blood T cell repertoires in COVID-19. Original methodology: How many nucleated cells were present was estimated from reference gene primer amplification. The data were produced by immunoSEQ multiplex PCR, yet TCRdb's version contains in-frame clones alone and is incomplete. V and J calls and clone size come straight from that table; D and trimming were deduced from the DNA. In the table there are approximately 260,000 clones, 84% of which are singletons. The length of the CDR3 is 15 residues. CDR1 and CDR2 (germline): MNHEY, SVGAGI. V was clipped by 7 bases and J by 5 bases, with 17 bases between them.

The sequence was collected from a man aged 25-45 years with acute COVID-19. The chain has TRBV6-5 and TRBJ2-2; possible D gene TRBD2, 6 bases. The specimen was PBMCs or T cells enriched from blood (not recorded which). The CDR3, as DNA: TGTGCCAGCACCCAGGAGGGGCGGTCGACCGGGGAGCTGTTTTTT. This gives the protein CASTQEGRSTGELFF.